The 5 T cell receptor beta chains given below trace back to one sample, sequenced in a study of OX40 agonist ivuxolimab in advanced cancers. Assay used: immunoSEQ multiplex PCR; TCRdb lists only in-frame clones, some missing. The sample has some 77,000 clones, around 90% seen once; the top ten hold around 2.8%. This sample comprised CD4+ or CD8+ T cells sorted from blood, obtained in a trial of the OX40 agonist ivuxolimab. The receptors derive from an adult with an advanced solid tumor such as melanoma, head and neck, liver or kidney cancer.

This rearrangement joins TRBV9 to TRBJ2-2; no definite D call. This CDR3 has 15 amino acids. V gave up 0 bases and J gave up 4 bases, with 10 bases separating them. Germline V gene lookup returns CDR1 SGDLS and CDR2 YYNGEE. In DNA, the CDR3 is TGTGCCAGCAGCGTAGTAACAGTCGGCACCGGGGAGCTGTTTTTT. It translates to CASSVVTVGTGELFF.

This rearrangement joins TRBV6-5 to TRBJ1-2, with a tentative D call TRBD1 (5 bases). V gave up 6 bases and J gave up 3 bases, with 17 bases separating them. The CDR3 loop spans 15 amino acids. CDR1 and CDR2 (germline): MNHEY, SVGAGI. The CDR3 sequence is CASSLLDGGYYGYTF. The CDR3 bases are TGTGCCAGCAGCTTACTGGATGGGGGGTACTATGGCTACACCTTC.

CDR3 region: CASSTPEGNTEAFF. In DNA, the CDR3 is TGTGCCAGTAGTACCCCGGAGGGGAACACTGAAGCTTTCTTT. V gene TRBV19 combines with J gene TRBJ1-1, with D hard to call. V lost 4 bases to trimming and J lost 1 base, with 10 bases between them. Germline V gives CDR1 LNHDA, CDR2 SQIVND (reference sequence). The CDR3 is 14 amino acids.

This clone was recorded only once. The chain links TRBV2 to TRBJ2-1; the D gene could be TRBD1 or TRBD2 (5 bases each). Germline V lookup: CDR1 SNHLY, CDR2 FYNNEI. This CDR3 has 15 amino acids. V lost 6 bases to trimming and J lost 4 bases, with 16 bases between them. Here the CDR3 reads CASRAGDGTYNEQFF. The CDR3 DNA reads as TGTGCCAGCAGGGCCGGGGACGGAACATACAATGAGCAGTTCTTC.

The J gene is TRBJ2-3, the V gene TRBV9; TRBD1 agrees at 9 bases. Germline V gene lookup returns CDR1 SGDLS and CDR2 YYNGEE. Trimming at V came to 2 bases and at J to 2 bases, leaving 6 bases not matched to a gene. The CDR3 is 16 amino acids. CDR3 in amino acids: CASSVIGDRATDTQYF. The CDR3 nucleotides read TGTGCCAGCAGCGTTATAGGGGACAGGGCCACAGATACGCAGTATTTT.